This T cell receptor (beta chain) originates from a study of blood T cell repertoires in COVID-19. Study overall: Sample material is recorded as cDNA or gDNA derived from T cells, B-cell-depleted T cells, or PBMCs.

Clones were read by immunoSEQ multiplex PCR, and TCRdb kept only the in-frame ones, dropping some. The sample records 250,000 to 300,000 clones, 65% to 85% being singletons. This CDR3 comprises 14 residues. Trimming removed 2 bases at V and 2 bases at J, with 8 bases between. The germline V gene encodes CDR1 SEHNR and CDR2 FQNEAQ (reference sequence). Sequencing was performed on peripheral blood. The genes are TRBV7-9 and TRBJ2-3; D gene unclear. The origin of this receptor is an elderly man with acute or convalescent COVID-19. CDR3 loop: CASSLSQNTDTQYF. The CDR3 nucleotides are TGTGCCAGCAGCTTATCTCAGAACACAGATACGCAGTATTTT. Together with reference TRBV7-9 and TRBJ2-3, the CDR3 gives the full variable domain: DTGVSQNPRHKITKRGQNVTFRCDPISEHNRLYWYRQTLGQGPEFLTYFQNEAQLEKSRLLSDRFSAERPKGSFSTLEIQRTEQGDSAMYLCASSLSQNTDTQYFGPGTRLTVL.